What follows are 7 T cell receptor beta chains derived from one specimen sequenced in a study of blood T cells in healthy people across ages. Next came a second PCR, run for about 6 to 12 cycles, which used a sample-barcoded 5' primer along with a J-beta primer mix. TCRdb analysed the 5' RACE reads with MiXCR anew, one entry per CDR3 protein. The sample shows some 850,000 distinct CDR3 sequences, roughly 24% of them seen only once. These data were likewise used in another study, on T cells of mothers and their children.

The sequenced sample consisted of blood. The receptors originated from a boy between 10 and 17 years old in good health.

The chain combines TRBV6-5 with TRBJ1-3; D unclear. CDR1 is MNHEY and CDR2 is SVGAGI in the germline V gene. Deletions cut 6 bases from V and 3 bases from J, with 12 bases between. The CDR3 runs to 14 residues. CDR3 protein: CASSEGVGGNTIYF. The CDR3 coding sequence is TGTGCCAGCAGCGAGGGAGTCGGTGGAAACACCATATATTTT.

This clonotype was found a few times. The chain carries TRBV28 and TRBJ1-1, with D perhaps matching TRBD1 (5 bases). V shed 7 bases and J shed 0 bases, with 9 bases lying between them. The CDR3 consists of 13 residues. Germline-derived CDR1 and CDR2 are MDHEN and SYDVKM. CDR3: CASKATVNTEAFF. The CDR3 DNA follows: TGTGCCAGCAAAGCGACAGTGAACACTGAAGCTTTCTTT.

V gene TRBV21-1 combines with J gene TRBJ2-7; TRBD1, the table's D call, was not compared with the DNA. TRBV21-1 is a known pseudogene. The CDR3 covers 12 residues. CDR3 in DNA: TGTGCCGGCAACCCGACAGCCTACGAGCAGTACTTC. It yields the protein CAGNPTAYEQYF.

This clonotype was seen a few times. CDR3 nucleotide sequence: TGTGCCAGCAGCCGGCAGGGGGGATCAGACATTCAGTACTTC. It codes for CASSRQGGSDIQYF. The genes are TRBV14 and TRBJ2-4, with D perhaps TRBD1 (7 bases). Per the germline V gene, CDR1 is SGHDN and CDR2 is FVKESK. The ends were cut back, 4 bases at V and 8 bases at J, with 15 bases in the middle. The CDR3 covers 14 residues.

CDR3 amino acids: CASSVGSGSYEQYF. The CDR3 DNA reads TGTGCCAGCAGCGTAGGGAGTGGATCCTACGAGCAGTACTTC. This chain links TRBV9 with TRBJ2-7; D not certain. V shed 0 bases and J shed 1 base, with 8 bases lying between them. Germline V gene sequence: CDR1 SGDLS, CDR2 YYNGEE. This CDR3 is built from 14 residues.

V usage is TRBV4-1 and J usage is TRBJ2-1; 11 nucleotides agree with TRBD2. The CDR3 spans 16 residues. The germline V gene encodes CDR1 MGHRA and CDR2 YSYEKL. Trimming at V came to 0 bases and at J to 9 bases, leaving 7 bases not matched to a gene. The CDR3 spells CASSQDRASGGSEQFF. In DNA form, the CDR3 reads TGCGCCAGCAGCCAAGATAGGGCTAGCGGGGGGAGTGAGCAGTTCTTC.

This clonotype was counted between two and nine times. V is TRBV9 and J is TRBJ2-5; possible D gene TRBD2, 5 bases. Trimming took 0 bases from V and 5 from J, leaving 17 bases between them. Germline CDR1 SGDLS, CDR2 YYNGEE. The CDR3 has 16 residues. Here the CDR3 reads CASSVGGTSTGETQYF. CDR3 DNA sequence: TGTGCCAGCAGCGTAGGAGGAACAAGCACGGGGGAGACCCAGTACTTC. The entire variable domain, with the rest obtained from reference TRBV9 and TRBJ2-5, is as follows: DSGVTQTPKHLITATGQRVTLRCSPRSGDLSVYWYQQSLDQGLQFLIQYYNGEERAKGNILERFSAQQFPDLHSELNLSSLELGDSALYFCASSVGGTSTGETQYFGPGTRLLVL.